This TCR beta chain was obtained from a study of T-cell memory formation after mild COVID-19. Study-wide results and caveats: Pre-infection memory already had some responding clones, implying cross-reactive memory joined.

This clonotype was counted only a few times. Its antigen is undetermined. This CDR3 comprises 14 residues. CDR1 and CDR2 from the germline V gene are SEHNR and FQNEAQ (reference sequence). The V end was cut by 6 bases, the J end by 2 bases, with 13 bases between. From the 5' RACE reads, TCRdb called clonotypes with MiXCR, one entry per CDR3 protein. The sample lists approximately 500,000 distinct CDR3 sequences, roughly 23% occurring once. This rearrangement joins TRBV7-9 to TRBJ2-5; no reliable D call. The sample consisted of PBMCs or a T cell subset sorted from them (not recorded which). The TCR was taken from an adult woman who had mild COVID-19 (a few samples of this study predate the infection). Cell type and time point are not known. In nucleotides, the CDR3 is TGTGCCAGCAGGCTTATGGCCAGTCAAGAGACCCAGTACTTC. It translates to CASRLMASQETQYF.